One sample yielded the 5 T cell receptor beta chains listed below, sequenced in a study of T cells after yellow fever vaccination. MiXCR was run by TCRdb on the 5' RACE reads, yielding one entry per CDR3 protein. The sample records about 73,000 distinct CDR3 sequences, roughly 8% being singletons. The source was CD8+ T cells sorted from PBMCs, collected on the day of the yellow fever booster vaccination. These receptor sequences come from a man between 25 and 39 years old who received the YFV17D yellow fever vaccine.

This rearrangement joins TRBV4-2 to TRBJ2-3, with a possible D match to TRBD2 (5 bases). Germline lookup yields CDR1 LGHNA and CDR2 YNFKEQ. Trimming left V 4 bases short and J 4 bases short, with 12 bases between. CDR3 length equals 14 residues. CDR3 residues: CASSPRESPDTQYF. The CDR3, as DNA: TGTGCCAGCAGCCCAAGGGAGTCCCCAGATACGCAGTATTTT.

This clonotype was found a few times. V gene TRBV4-3 combines with J gene TRBJ2-5; tentative D call: TRBD1 (6 bases). V lost 4 bases to trimming and J lost 0 bases, with 12 bases between them. The length of the CDR3 is 15 residues. CDR1 and CDR2 (germline): LGHNA, YSLEER. CDR3 bases: TGCGCCAGCAGCCCGGGACACGCGTACCAAGAGACCCAGTACTTC. Protein sequence: CASSPGHAYQETQYF.

This clonotype came up a few times. The rearrangement joins TRBV20-1 to TRBJ2-3; 9 bases align to TRBD1. CDR3 length: 16 amino acids. Germline V CDR1 and CDR2: DFQATT, SNEGSKA (reference sequence). V was clipped by 4 bases and J by 2 bases; unmatched bases: 10. The CDR3 bases are TGCAGTGCTATACGACTAGACAGGGGGATCACAGATACGCAGTATTTT. It yields the protein CSAIRLDRGITDTQYF.

Ten or more counts support this clonotype. The V call is TRBV5-1, the J call TRBJ2-7, with a possible D match to TRBD2 (6 bases). V lost 3 bases and J 2 bases, leaving 12 bases between the germline ends. Per the germline V gene, CDR1 is SGHRS and CDR2 is YFSETQ. The CDR3 consists of 14 residues. The CDR3 spells CASSWGSGAYEQYF. In DNA form, the CDR3 reads TGCGCCAGCAGCTGGGGTAGCGGAGCCTACGAGCAGTACTTC.

This clonotype was detected ten times or more. The CDR3 DNA reads TGCAGCGTTGAAGCTAGTAACTATGGCTACACCTTC. As protein: CSVEASNYGYTF. The V and J genes are TRBV29-1 and TRBJ1-2; D is unresolved. V lost 1 base and J lost 1, with 4 bases in between. This CDR3 is 12 amino acids long. Germline V gene lookup returns CDR1 SQVTM and CDR2 ANQGSEA.